This entry lists 30 T cell receptor beta chains sequenced from one sample in a study of response to subunit inactivated influenza vaccine. TCRdb re-derived calls from the RT-PCR reads in MiXCR, one entry per CDR3 protein. This sample carries approximately 570,000 distinct CDR3 sequences, approximately 7.1% of them seen once, and the ten largest clones take 10% to 15%. The source was PBMCs from blood, collected about 23 months after vaccination. The origin of the receptors is a man aged 45 to 70 who received an inactivated influenza vaccine.

The rearrangement uses TRBV11-2 and TRBJ2-3; no definite D call. Germline-derived CDR1 and CDR2 are SGHAT and FQNNGV. The ends were cut back, 1 base at V and 2 bases at J, with 10 bases in the middle. There are 15 residues in the CDR3. The DNA of the CDR3 is TGTGCCAGCAGCTTAGTTGTACGCTACACAGATACGCAGTATTTT. Protein sequence: CASSLVVRYTDTQYF.

This clonotype showed up just a few times. This chain connects TRBV6-5 to TRBJ1-6, with a tentative D call TRBD1 (6 bases). This CDR3 spans 19 amino acids. Trimming cost V 0 bases and J 2 bases, with 17 bases left between them. CDR1 and CDR2 from the germline V gene are MNHEY and SVGAGI. DNA of the CDR3: TGTGCCAGCAGTTACTCGACGCAGCAGGGGCGGGCCTATAATTCACCCCTCCACTTT. The encoded protein is CASSYSTQQGRAYNSPLHF.

This clonotype appeared a few times. The CDR3: CASSFVGQSLAKNIQYF. Written as DNA, the CDR3 is TGTGCCAGCAGTTTCGTAGGACAAAGCCTAGCCAAAAACATTCAGTACTTC. The rearrangement uses TRBV28 and TRBJ2-4; D possibly corresponds to TRBD1 (5 bases). Germline CDR1 and CDR2: MDHEN and SYDVKM. The CDR3 is 17 residues long. V lost 3 bases to trimming and J lost 0 bases, with 15 bases between them.

This clonotype was found a few times. The V and J genes are TRBV20-1 and TRBJ1-1; D gene unclear. This CDR3 contains 13 residues. Trimming took 1 base from V and 4 from J, leaving 10 bases between them. CDR1 and CDR2 (germline): DFQATT, SNEGSKA (reference sequence). CDR3 amino acids: CSARVSGFTEAFF. The CDR3 nucleotides read TGCAGTGCTAGAGTCTCAGGCTTCACTGAAGCTTTCTTT.

This clonotype showed up many times. The chain joins TRBV5-1 to TRBJ2-2; D gene ambiguous. V was pared by 2 bases and J by 6 bases, with 14 bases between. CDR1 and CDR2 (germline): SGHRS, YFSETQ. The CDR3 length is 15 residues. CDR3 residues: CASSFGLGSAGELFF. As DNA, the CDR3 is TGCGCCAGCAGCTTCGGGCTAGGTAGTGCCGGGGAGCTGTTTTTT. Combining the CDR3 with reference TRBV5-1 and TRBJ2-2 gives the whole variable domain KAGVTQTPRYLIKTRGQQVTLSCSPISGHRSVSWYQQTPGQGLQFLFEYFSETQRNKGNFPGRFSGRQFSNSRSEMNVSTLELGDSALYLCASSFGLGSAGELFFGEGSRLTVL.

This clonotype was recorded many times. V usage is TRBV10-3 and J usage is TRBJ1-1, with D uncertain. Trimming shortened V by 6 bases and J by 3 bases, and 11 bases separated the two germline ends. This CDR3 region has 13 residues. CDR1 and CDR2 from the germline V gene are ENHRY and SYGVKD. CDR3 in DNA: TGTGCCATCAGGACCAACGCGGACACTGAAGCTTTCTTT. Translation gives CAIRTNADTEAFF.

The chain has TRBV2 and TRBJ1-2; TRBD1 matches 8 bases. V was pared by 3 bases and J by 2 bases, with 5 bases of the junction left unmatched. Looked up from germline, CDR1 is SNHLY and CDR2 is FYNNEI. The CDR3 consists of 15 residues. CDR3 nucleotide sequence: TGTGCCAGCAGTGAGGGAACAGGGGGGAACTATGGCTACACCTTC. It encodes CASSEGTGGNYGYTF.

This clonotype was detected many times. The rearrangement uses TRBV12-3 or TRBV12-4 and TRBJ1-6, with TRBD1 matching 8 bases. Losses at the gene ends were 5 bases for V and 14 bases for J; bases not matched to a gene: 5. The CDR3 loop spans 12 amino acids. CDR3 sequence: CASSNGQGTLHF. The CDR3 DNA reads TGTGCCAGCAGTAACGGACAGGGCACCCTCCACTTT.

This sequence joins TRBV6-5 and TRBJ1-2, with D maybe TRBD1 (6 bases). The CDR3 sequence is 14 residues long. V was shortened by 1 base and J by 3 bases, with 9 bases between the two germline ends. Germline V CDR1 and CDR2: MNHEY, SVGAGI. Here the CDR3 reads CASSYLGAYYGYTF. DNA for the CDR3: TGTGCCAGCAGTTACTTGGGGGCCTACTATGGCTACACCTTC.

This clonotype was seen only a few times. The chain couples TRBV14 to TRBJ1-1; 7 nucleotides line up with TRBD1. The CDR3 spans 17 residues. V trimming: 0 bases; J trimming: 0 bases; junction bases outside the gene matches: 7. CDR1 is SGHDN, CDR2 FVKESK, per germline. The CDR3 loop is CASSQEAGGTLNTEAFF. CDR3 nucleotide sequence: TGTGCCAGCAGCCAAGAGGCAGGGGGTACTTTGAACACTGAAGCTTTCTTT.

This clonotype appeared many times. The chain links TRBV2 to TRBJ2-6; tentatively, D is TRBD1 (5 bases). V dropped 4 bases and J dropped 1 base, with 8 bases sitting between them. The CDR3 is 15 residues long. Per germline, CDR1 SNHLY and CDR2 FYNNEI. The CDR3 coding sequence is TGTGCCAGCAGTGTTTCAGGGTCTGGGGCCAACGTCCTGACTTTC. Residues: CASSVSGSGANVLTF.

In this sample, this clonotype turned up many times. The chain recombines TRBV5-6 with TRBJ2-1, with D tentatively TRBD1 (5 bases). The ends were cut back, 2 bases at V and 7 bases at J, with 10 bases in the middle. The length of the CDR3 is 13 residues. Germline CDR1 SGHDT, CDR2 YYEEEE. CDR3 region: CASSFQGRNEQFF. The CDR3 region has the DNA TGTGCCAGCAGCTTTCAGGGTAGGAATGAGCAGTTCTTC.

This clonotype was picked up many times. The V call is TRBV10-3, the J call TRBJ2-1; 10 positions agree with TRBD2. With 6 bases clipped from V and 2 bases from J, the junction kept 7 bases outside the gene matches. Germline V gene data show CDR1 as ENHRY and CDR2 as SYGVKD. The CDR3 runs to 16 residues. The CDR3 spells CAIRSNSGRAYNEQFF. The CDR3 DNA is TGTGCCATCAGATCAAACAGCGGGAGGGCCTACAATGAGCAGTTCTTC.

This clonotype was found many times. The V gene is TRBV6-1, the J gene TRBJ1-2; possible D gene TRBD1, 5 bases. Germline loops: CDR1 MNHNS, CDR2 SASEGT. This CDR3 is 14 amino acids long. Trimming stripped 8 bases from V and 4 bases from J, with 17 bases between. The CDR3 DNA sequence: TGTGCCAGCCCTGGGGGGGAACGGTTCTATGGCTACACCTTC. Amino acids: CASPGGERFYGYTF.

This clonotype was counted many times. The CDR3: CSAPDREGTGELFF. CDR3 DNA: TGCAGTGCCCCCGACAGGGAGGGCACCGGGGAGCTGTTTTTT. The chain has TRBV20-1 and TRBJ2-2; D assignment may be TRBD1 or TRBD2 (7 bases each). The CDR3 has 14 amino acids. Germline CDR1 is DFQATT and CDR2 is SNEGSKA (reference sequence). Trimming left V 6 bases short and J 4 bases short, with 15 bases between.

V gene TRBV15 combines with J gene TRBJ2-1; no reliable D call. CDR3 length: 13 amino acids. V was shortened by 0 bases and J by 10 bases, with 10 bases between the two germline ends. Germline loops: CDR1 LNHNV, CDR2 YYDKDF (reference sequence). CDR3 amino acids: CATSRDKPSEQFF. Written as DNA, the CDR3 is TGTGCCACCAGCAGAGATAAGCCTTCGGAGCAGTTCTTC.

CDR3 DNA: TGCAGCGTTGCCACTTTGGGGCAGGGCCTATACTACGAGCAGTACTTC. Amino acids: CSVATLGQGLYYEQYF. The rearrangement links TRBV29-1 to TRBJ2-7; the D gene is possibly TRBD1 (5 bases). CDR1 is SQVTM, CDR2 ANQGSEA, per germline. The CDR3 contains 16 residues. Trimming stripped 4 bases from V and 3 bases from J, with 22 bases between.

The table lists this clonotype with many counts. The V and J genes are TRBV11-3 and TRBJ2-2, with 8 bases identical to TRBD1. The junction had 4 bases not matched to a gene; V was cut back by 2 bases and J by 2 bases. The CDR3 has 16 residues. Germline assignment: CDR1 SGHNT and CDR2 YENEEA. The CDR3 coding sequence is TGTGCCAGCAGCTTACGCGGGACAGGAAACACCGGGGAGCTGTTTTTT. It encodes CASSLRGTGNTGELFF.

This clonotype was seen more than once but under ten times. The chain couples TRBV7-2 to TRBJ1-2; D unresolved. This CDR3 is 17 amino acids long. Trimming left V 0 bases short and J 0 bases short, with 14 bases between. Germline V gives CDR1 SGHTA, CDR2 FQGNSA. CDR3 sequence reads: CASSLALSQVANYGYTF. Written as DNA, the CDR3 is TGTGCCAGCAGCTTAGCGCTAAGCCAGGTCGCTAACTATGGCTACACCTTC.

In this sample, this clonotype turned up a few times. The chain is built from TRBV20-1 and TRBJ2-7; weak D call: TRBD1 (5 bases). Germline values: CDR1 DFQATT, CDR2 SNEGSKA (reference sequence). The CDR3 extends over 14 amino acids. The V and J ends lost 0 bases and 2 bases respectively, with 11 bases between them. The CDR3, as DNA: TGCAGTGCTAGAGATCCACAGGTACCCTACGAGCAGTACTTC. It is translated as CSARDPQVPYEQYF.

This clonotype occurred a few times. The gene calls are TRBV6-2 or TRBV6-3 and TRBJ2-7; TRBD2 is a possible D gene (6 bases). The CDR3 has 14 residues. V lost 0 bases, J lost 5 bases, and 11 bases lay in between. Germline values: CDR1 MNHEY, CDR2 SVGEGT. The CDR3 reads CASSYSGGRHEQYF. CDR3 coding DNA: TGTGCCAGCAGTTACTCGGGAGGCCGCCACGAGCAGTACTTC.

The chain uses TRBV12-3 or TRBV12-4 and TRBJ2-7; D is ambiguous. CDR3 size: 14 residues. Trimming removed 3 bases at V and 0 bases at J, with 9 bases between. The CDR3 DNA sequence: TGTGCCAGCAGTTTCCAGCGACACTCCTACGAGCAGTACTTC. Its protein is CASSFQRHSYEQYF.

This clonotype was seen a handful of times. The gene calls are TRBV20-1 and TRBJ1-5; no clear D. The CDR3 runs 14 residues. The V end was cut by 1 base, the J end by 4 bases, with 11 bases between. Germline V CDR1 and CDR2: DFQATT, SNEGSKA (reference sequence). This CDR3 is CSARVGPPNQPQHF. The CDR3 region has the DNA TGCAGTGCTAGAGTGGGTCCCCCGAATCAGCCCCAGCATTTT.

This clonotype was counted ten times or more. The gene calls are TRBV12-3 or TRBV12-4 and TRBJ2-1, with D perhaps being TRBD1 or TRBD2 (5 bases each). The CDR3 has 15 residues. Trimming took off 3 bases at V and 2 bases at J, with 11 bases between the two ends. DNA of the CDR3: TGTGCCAGCAGTTTGTGGGACGGGACCTACAATGAGCAGTTCTTC. Protein: CASSLWDGTYNEQFF.

V usage is TRBV7-2 and J usage is TRBJ2-2; 7 nucleotides agree with TRBD1. Germline V gives CDR1 SGHTA, CDR2 FQGNSA. After removal of 6 bases from V and 6 bases from J, the junction contained 4 bases not matched to a gene. This CDR3 spans 13 amino acids. The CDR3 nucleotides are TGTGCCAGCAGAGCGACAGGGCCCGGGGAGCTGTTTTTT. It translates to CASRATGPGELFF. The variable domain in full, completed from reference TRBV7-2 and TRBJ2-2, reads GAGVSQSPSNKVTEKGKDVELRCDPISGHTALYWYRQSLGQGLEFLIYFQGNSAPDKSGLPSDRFSAERTGGSVSTLTIQRTQQEDSAVYLCASRATGPGELFFGEGSRLTVL.

This chain links TRBV6-1 with TRBJ2-2, with D perhaps being TRBD1 or TRBD2 (5 bases each). V lost 6 bases and J lost 0, with 11 bases in between. The germline V gene has CDR1 MNHNS and CDR2 SASEGT. This CDR3 is 15 amino acids long. CDR3 nucleotides: TGTGCCAGCAGACCGGGACCAACGAACACCGGGGAGCTGTTTTTT. It is translated as CASRPGPTNTGELFF.

The chain couples TRBV27 to TRBJ2-2; 7 nucleotides align to TRBD2. The CDR3 loop spans 17 amino acids. Germline assignment: CDR1 MNHEY and CDR2 SMNVEV (reference sequence). Unmatched junction bases numbered 13, after V lost 4 bases and J lost 5 bases. CDR3 region: CASSSSTPAGTTGELFF. In DNA form, the CDR3 reads TGTGCCAGCAGTTCCTCGACTCCAGCGGGGACGACCGGGGAGCTGTTTTTT.

This clonotype was counted between two and nine times. The rearrangement uses TRBV10-2 and TRBJ2-1; D uncertain. This CDR3 contains 9 residues. CDR1 and CDR2 from the germline V gene are WSHSY and SAAADI. V lost 6 bases to trimming and J lost 10 bases, with 4 bases between them. CDR3 sequence reads: CASRKEQFF. In DNA, the CDR3 is TGCGCCAGCAGAAAGGAGCAGTTCTTC.

This sequence joins TRBV11-3 and TRBJ2-1; 7 bases are shared with TRBD2. Germline V gives CDR1 SGHNT, CDR2 YENEEA. With V trimmed by 1 base and J by 5 bases, 14 bases remained unmatched. CDR3 length: 18 residues. Here the CDR3 reads CASSLVQSSGLINNEQFF. CDR3 coding DNA: TGTGCCAGCAGCTTAGTCCAGTCTAGCGGCCTTATCAACAATGAGCAGTTCTTC. Full variable domain (missing parts from reference TRBV11-3 and TRBJ2-1): EAGVVQSPRYKIIEKKQPVAFWCNPISGHNTLYWYLQNLGQGPELLIRYENEEAVDDSQLPKDRFSAERLKGVDSTLKIQPAELGDSAVYLCASSLVQSSGLINNEQFFGPGTRLTVL.

This clonotype was observed a few times. V and J are TRBV11-2 and TRBJ2-1, with D perhaps matching TRBD1 (5 bases). The CDR3 covers 16 residues. From germline, CDR1 is SGHAT and CDR2 FQNNGV. The ends were cut back, 6 bases at V and 3 bases at J, with 18 bases in the middle. The CDR3, as DNA: TGTGCCAGCAGTCGTCTTCAGGGCGATTACTACAATGAGCAGTTCTTC. Amino acids: CASSRLQGDYYNEQFF.